One and the same sample provided the 21 T cell receptor beta chains below, sequenced in a study of blood T cells in healthy people across ages. A second PCR of about 7 to 11 cycles used a sample-barcoded 5' primer and a J-beta primer mix. TCRdb analysed the 5' RACE reads with MiXCR anew, one entry per CDR3 protein. The sample contains about 970,000 distinct CDR3 sequences, just over 50% of which appear only once. Sequences were obtained from blood. The receptors come from a woman between 55 and 75 years old in good health.

This clonotype appeared once. V and J are TRBV7-2 and TRBJ2-7; D is ambiguous. CDR1 is SGHTA and CDR2 is FQGNSA in the germline V gene. The germline V and J ends were trimmed by 1 base and 2 bases, with 15 bases remaining between them. The CDR3 spans 16 residues. CDR3 bases: TGTGCCAGCAGCTTAGACGGCACCTCTCTCCCCTACGAGCAGTACTTC. Its protein is CASSLDGTSLPYEQYF.

In this sample, this clonotype turned up a few times. The V and J genes are TRBV6-5 and TRBJ2-3, with D unresolved. Germline CDR1 and CDR2: MNHEY and SVGAGI. CDR3 length: 14 residues. Trimming cost V 8 bases and J 4 bases, with 16 bases left between them. CDR3 bases: TGTGCCAGCTCTGCCTCTTTTCTAGCAGATACGCAGTATTTT. Translation: CASSASFLADTQYF.

V gene TRBV20-1 combines with J gene TRBJ2-3, with D unclear. Trimming pared 1 base from V and 10 bases from J, leaving 12 bases between. The CDR3 spans 12 residues. Per the germline V gene, CDR1 is DFQATT and CDR2 is SNEGSKA (reference sequence). DNA of the CDR3: TGCAGTGCTAGAGCTCAGTGGGTGTCGCAGTATTTT. The encoded protein is CSARAQWVSQYF.

This sequence joins TRBV29-1 and TRBJ1-4; tentative D call: TRBD1 (5 bases). CDR3 length: 13 residues. The germline CDR1 and CDR2 sequences are SQVTM and ANQGSEA. V was cut by 4 bases and J by 2 bases, with 8 bases left in between. The CDR3 loop reads CSVGGGTNEKLFF. The CDR3 nucleotides read TGCAGCGTTGGGGGGGGGACTAATGAAAAACTGTTTTTT.

The table lists this clonotype with a few counts. The rearrangement joins TRBV29-1 to TRBJ2-5, with 9 bases that match TRBD1. The CDR3 contains 14 residues. V shed 4 bases, J shed 5 bases, and the junction held 8 bases outside the gene matches. CDR1 and CDR2 (germline): SQVTM, ANQGSEA. CDR3: CSVAETGGGETQYF. For the CDR3, the DNA is TGCAGCGTTGCCGAGACAGGGGGAGGTGAGACCCAGTACTTC.

J is TRBJ1-2 and V is TRBV18; D unresolved. The CDR3 runs to 19 residues. Per germline, CDR1 KGHSH and CDR2 LQKENI. V was clipped by 0 bases and J by 2 bases, with 22 bases between them. The chain's CDR3 is CASSPPAFTDGFINYGYTF. As DNA, the CDR3 is TGTGCCAGCTCACCACCTGCGTTTACAGATGGATTCATAAACTATGGCTACACCTTC.

The CDR3, as DNA: TGTGCCAGCAGCTTAGCTTTTCTAGGAAGGGGCAATGAGCAGTTCTTC. Protein product: CASSLAFLGRGNEQFF. The chain couples TRBV7-6 to TRBJ2-1; weak D call: TRBD1 (5 bases). Trimming stripped 0 bases from V and 6 bases from J, with 15 bases between. The CDR3 runs to 16 residues. CDR1 SGHVS and CDR2 FNYEAQ come from the germline V gene. The whole variable domain, filled in from reference TRBV7-6 and TRBJ2-1, reads GAGVSQSPRYKVTKRGQDVALRCDPISGHVSLYWYRQALGQGPEFLTYFNYEAQQDKSGLPNDRFSAERPEGSISTLTIQRTEQRDSAMYRCASSLAFLGRGNEQFFGPGTRLTVL.

V is TRBV13 and J is TRBJ2-7, with a tentative D call TRBD2 (5 bases). CDR1 and CDR2 (germline): PRHDT, FYEKMQ (reference sequence). The CDR3 runs to 15 residues. V lost 7 bases and J 3 bases, leaving 19 bases between the germline ends. The CDR3 loop is CASTLLQAGNYEQYF. The CDR3 DNA is TGTGCCAGCACCCTTCTTCAGGCGGGCAACTACGAGCAGTACTTC.

This clonotype has only a few counts. The rearrangement joins TRBV4-2 to TRBJ2-3; D might be TRBD1 or TRBD2, each matching 6 bases. V was cut by 6 bases and J by 4 bases, with 8 bases left in between. The CDR3 runs to 12 residues. From germline, CDR1 is LGHNA and CDR2 YNFKEQ. CDR3 in DNA: TGTGCCAGCAGGGAGGGGGCAGATACGCAGTATTTT. This codes for CASREGADTQYF.

The V gene is TRBV6-7, the J gene TRBJ2-5; 7 bases map to TRBD2. TRBV6-7 is sorted into the ORF group, with uncertain function. Unmatched junction bases numbered 5, after V lost 0 bases and J lost 4 bases. This CDR3 has 15 amino acids. The CDR3 DNA reads TGTGCCAGCAGTTACTCGGCCGGGAGGAGAGAGACCCAGTACTTC. This gives the protein CASSYSAGRRETQYF.

The J gene is TRBJ2-3, the V gene TRBV10-3; unclear D gene. The CDR3 extends over 10 amino acids. Germline loops: CDR1 ENHRY, CDR2 SYGVKD. V was pared by 10 bases and J by 7 bases, with 9 bases between. CDR3 coding DNA: TGTGCCACCCCGTTGAATACGCAGTATTTT. The encoded protein is CATPLNTQYF.

This clonotype was seen at least ten times. This chain uses TRBV20-1 with TRBJ2-7; 9 bases map to TRBD2. Unmatched junction bases numbered 17, after V lost 1 base and J lost 4 bases. This CDR3 has 18 residues. CDR1 is DFQATT and CDR2 is SNEGSKA in the germline V gene (reference sequence). For the CDR3, the DNA is TGCAGTGCTAGAGTAGTGGAAGGGGCGGGAGGGCCGCGATACGAGCAGTACTTC. Amino acid sequence: CSARVVEGAGGPRYEQYF.

This sequence joins TRBV3-1 and TRBJ2-5; D gene unclear. Germline CDR1 reads LGHDT; CDR2 reads YNNKEL (reference sequence). CDR3 size: 14 residues. V was cut by 2 bases and J by 5 bases, with 12 bases left in between. CDR3 amino acids: CASSQNRASETQYF. CDR3 sequence (DNA): TGTGCCAGCAGCCAAAATAGGGCGTCGGAGACCCAGTACTTC.

This clonotype was detected only once. Being one base from a much bigger clone, this may be a read error. The chain links TRBV28 to TRBJ2-7; 9 nucleotides line up with TRBD2. Germline V gene lookup returns CDR1 MDHEN and CDR2 SYDVKM. Trimming at V came to 5 bases and at J to 3 bases, leaving 5 bases not matched to a gene. The CDR3 consists of 14 residues. The CDR3 DNA follows: TGTGCCAGCAGTGGGACTAGCCTACACTACGAGCAGTACTTC. Translated, it gives CASSGTSLHYEQYF.

The CDR3 sequence is CASSAAGTTETQYF. The CDR3 nucleotides read TGTGCCAGCAGCGCCGCCGGGACAACAGAGACCCAGTACTTC. The V and J genes are TRBV5-5 and TRBJ2-5, with D perhaps matching TRBD1 (6 bases). Trimming stripped 4 bases from V and 4 bases from J, with 14 bases between. Germline lookup yields CDR1 SGHKS and CDR2 YYEKEE (reference sequence). CDR3 length equals 14 residues.

The CDR3 DNA reads TGTGCCACGAAGTCCCGAGTCGAGCAGTACTTC. This gives the protein CATKSRVEQYF. The chain uses TRBV28 and TRBJ2-4; D is undetermined. The J call is uncertain, as TRBJ2-7 better fits the DNA end. The germline gives CDR1 MDHEN, CDR2 SYDVKM. CDR3 length: 11 amino acids.

The chain has TRBV6-2 or TRBV6-3 and TRBJ2-7, with TRBD1 as a possible D gene (6 bases). The ends were cut back, 0 bases at V and 1 base at J, with 10 bases in the middle. The V gene's germline CDR1 is MNHEY and CDR2 SVGEGT. The CDR3 totals 15 residues. The DNA for the CDR3 is TGTGCCAGCAGTTACTCGACAGGCCCTTCCTACGAGCAGTACTTC. Translated: CASSYSTGPSYEQYF.

In regard to this clonotype: The junction differs from germline at one of its ends, possibly a read error. This rearrangement joins TRBV29-1 to TRBJ2-7, with TRBD2 matching 13 bases. The end of the DNA fits TRBJ2-5 better, so the J call may be wrong. Germline CDR1 reads SQVTM; CDR2 reads ANQGSEA. This CDR3 has 16 residues. CDR3 sequence: CGVEGTSGDYQETQYF. The CDR3 coding sequence is TGCGGCGTTGAAGGGACTAGCGGGGACTACCAAGAGACCCAGTACTTC.

The table lists this clonotype with a few counts. The chain combines TRBV4-2 with TRBJ2-4, with D unresolved. Germline CDR1 and CDR2: LGHNA and YNFKEQ. V dropped 0 bases and J dropped 2 bases, with 11 bases sitting between them. The length of the CDR3 is 16 residues. The CDR3 sequence is CASSQEVTASKNIQYF. CDR3 nucleotide sequence: TGTGCCAGCAGCCAAGAGGTCACCGCCTCCAAAAACATTCAGTACTTC.

V and J are TRBV6-6 and TRBJ2-1; TRBD2 aligns across 7 bases. The germline CDR1 and CDR2 sequences are MNHNY and SVGAGI (reference sequence). V dropped 3 bases and J dropped 7; count of bases not matched to a gene: 9. The CDR3 length is 15 residues. The DNA for the CDR3 is TGTGCCAGCAGTTATGAGGGAGGGCTTTGGAATGAGCAGTTCTTC. This encodes CASSYEGGLWNEQFF.

In its sample, this clonotype was seen a few times. V is TRBV11-2 and J is TRBJ2-3; 11 bases map to TRBD2. The CDR3 spans 18 residues. The germline CDR1 and CDR2 sequences are SGHAT and FQNNGV. After removal of 5 bases from V and 4 bases from J, the junction contained 14 bases not matched to a gene. CDR3 sequence: CASSLQVTSGSNADTQYF. The CDR3 DNA follows: TGTGCCAGCAGCCTGCAAGTTACTAGCGGGAGTAATGCAGATACGCAGTATTTT.